This TCR beta chain appears in the sequencing data of a study of STAT5B mutations in CD4+ large granular lymphocyte leukemia. Study outcomes and limitations: CD4-sorted patient repertoires seemed more clonal than healthy CD4+ repertoires.

A word on this clone: The antigen remains undetermined.

The CDR3 is 13 residues long. Unmatched junction bases numbered 3, after V lost 1 base and J lost 14 bases. In germline, CDR1 is SEHNR, CDR2 FQNEAQ (reference sequence). Method: immunoSEQ multiplex PCR; TCRdb's copy keeps in-frame clones and lacks some. The profile shows about 30,000 clones, 76% of them singletons. Sequenced sample: CD4+ T cells from blood buffy coats. This TCR was recovered from a human donor in good health. The chain employs TRBV7-9 and TRBJ1-6; 9 bases fit TRBD1. This CDR3 is CASSLETGGSLHF. In DNA form, the CDR3 reads TGTGCCAGCAGCTTAGAGACAGGGGGGTCCCTCCACTTT.